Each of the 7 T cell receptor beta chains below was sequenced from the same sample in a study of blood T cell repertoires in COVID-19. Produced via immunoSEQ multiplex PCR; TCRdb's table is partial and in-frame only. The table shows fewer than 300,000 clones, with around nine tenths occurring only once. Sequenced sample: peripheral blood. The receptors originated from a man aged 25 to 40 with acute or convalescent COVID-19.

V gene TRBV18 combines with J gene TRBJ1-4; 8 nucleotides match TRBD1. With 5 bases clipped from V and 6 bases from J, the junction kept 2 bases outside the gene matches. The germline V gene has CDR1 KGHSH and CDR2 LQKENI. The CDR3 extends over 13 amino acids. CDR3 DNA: TGTGCCAGCTCATCGGGACAGGATGAAAAACTGTTTTTT. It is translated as CASSSGQDEKLFF.

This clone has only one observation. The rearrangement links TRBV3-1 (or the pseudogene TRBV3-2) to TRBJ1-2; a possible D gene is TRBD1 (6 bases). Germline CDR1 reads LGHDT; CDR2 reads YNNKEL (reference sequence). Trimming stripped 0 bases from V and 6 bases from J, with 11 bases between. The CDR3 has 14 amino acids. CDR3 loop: CASSQEYRVDGYTF. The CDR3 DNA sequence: TGTGCCAGCAGCCAAGAGTACAGGGTGGATGGCTACACCTTC.

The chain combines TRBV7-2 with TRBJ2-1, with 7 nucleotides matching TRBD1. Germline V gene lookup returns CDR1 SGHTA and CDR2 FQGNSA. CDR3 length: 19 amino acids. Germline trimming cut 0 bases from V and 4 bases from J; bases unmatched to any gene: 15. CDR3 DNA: TGTGCCAGCAGCTTAGCGGCCTCAATCCGGGGACAGATGTACAATGAGCAGTTCTTC. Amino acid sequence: CASSLAASIRGQMYNEQFF.

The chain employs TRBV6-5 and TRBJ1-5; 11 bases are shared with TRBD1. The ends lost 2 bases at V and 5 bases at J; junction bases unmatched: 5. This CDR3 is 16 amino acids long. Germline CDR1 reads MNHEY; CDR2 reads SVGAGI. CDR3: CASSYRGTGGDQPQHF. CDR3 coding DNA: TGTGCCAGCAGTTACAGGGGGACAGGGGGGGATCAGCCCCAGCATTTT.

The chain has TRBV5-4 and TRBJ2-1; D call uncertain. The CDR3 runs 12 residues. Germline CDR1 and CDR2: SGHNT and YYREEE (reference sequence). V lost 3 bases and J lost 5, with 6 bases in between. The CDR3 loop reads CASSYLDNEQFF. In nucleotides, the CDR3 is TGTGCCAGCAGCTACTTAGACAATGAGCAGTTCTTC.

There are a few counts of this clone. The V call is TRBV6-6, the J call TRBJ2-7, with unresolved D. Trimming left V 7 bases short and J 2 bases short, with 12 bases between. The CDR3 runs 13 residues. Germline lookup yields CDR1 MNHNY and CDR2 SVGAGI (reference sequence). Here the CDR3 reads CASMAGPAYEQYF. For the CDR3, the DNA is TGTGCCAGCATGGCAGGCCCTGCCTACGAGCAGTACTTC.

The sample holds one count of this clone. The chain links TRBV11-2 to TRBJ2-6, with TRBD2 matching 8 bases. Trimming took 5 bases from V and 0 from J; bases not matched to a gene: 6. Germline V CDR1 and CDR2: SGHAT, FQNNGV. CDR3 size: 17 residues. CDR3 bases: TGTGCCAGCAGCCTAACTAGCGGAACCTCTGGGGCCAACGTCCTGACTTTC. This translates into CASSLTSGTSGANVLTF.